The entry below describes one TCR beta chain. Its specificity is unknown. The UMIs contained a 6-nucleotide sample barcode. They were added by template switching during cDNA synthesis. TCRdb reprocessed the 5' RACE reads and reports one entry per CDR3 protein, with no DNA. The sample has 95,000 to 110,000 distinct CDR3 sequences. This sample was taken from a study of monozygotic twins with inflammatory bowel disease. Someone took an approximately 2.4 ml blood sample from each of the donors. Whole-study findings and limits: None of the different T cell subtypes could be distinguished from one another. Healthy co-twins had higher TCRbeta inverse Simpson diversity than their IBD twins.

The sequenced material came from blood. The sequence derives from a human donor with ulcerative colitis or Crohn's disease, or a healthy co-twin of an affected twin (not recorded which).

CDR3 loop: CASSFETGKEQFF. The chain joins TRBV5-1 to TRBJ2-1; TCRdb's D gene call, TRBD1, goes unchecked for lack of DNA. This CDR3 is 13 amino acids long. CDR1 SGHRS and CDR2 YFSETQ come from the germline V gene.